The 31 T cell receptor beta chains below were found in one sample sequenced in a study of regulatory T cells in long-lasting Graves disease. HTBI primers from iRepertoire and Arm-PCR of CDR3 regions yielded the TCR beta libraries. TCRdb re-derived calls from the multiplex PCR reads in MiXCR, one entry per CDR3 protein. The sample consists of over 400,000 distinct CDR3 sequences, 14% of them appearing once. Regarding time point: newly diagnosed GD, antithyroid drugs for less than 3 months. PBMC-derived RNA was used for the TCR library. This sample was shared with a second study, whose subject was T cells in Graves' hyperthyroidism and ophthalmopathy.

The sample here was peripheral blood mononuclear cells (PBMCs), taken at new diagnosis, from a patient treated with antithyroid drugs. The receptors shown here come from a woman aged 45-59 years with Graves disease.

This chain connects TRBV6-2 or TRBV6-3 to TRBJ1-1; D remains ambiguous. Germline V gene sequence: CDR1 MNHEY, CDR2 SVGEGT. The V gene lost 2 bases and the J gene lost 6 bases, with 13 bases spanning the gap. This CDR3 has 14 amino acids. As DNA, the CDR3 is TGTGCCAGCAGTTACCTCCAGGAATGGGCTGAAGCTTTCTTT. It is translated as CASSYLQEWAEAFF.

This clonotype was observed many times. The chain combines TRBV2 with TRBJ2-7; a weak D match, TRBD2 (6 bases). CDR1 and CDR2 (germline): SNHLY, FYNNEI. Deletions cut 8 bases from V and 4 bases from J, with 18 bases between. The CDR3 spans 14 residues. The DNA for the CDR3 is TGTGCCAGCTGGACCCCGGGAGAGGGATACGAGCAGTACTTC. Its translation: CASWTPGEGYEQYF.

This clonotype was picked up many times. V and J are TRBV20-1 and TRBJ1-1; the D gene is possibly TRBD1 (5 bases). Germline assignment: CDR1 DFQATT and CDR2 SNEGSKA (reference sequence). The CDR3 has 16 amino acids. With 3 bases removed from V and 11 bases from J, the gap between germline ends came to 28 bases. The CDR3 region is CSASTRPDTGPGGAFF. CDR3 in DNA: TGCAGTGCTAGTACAAGACCCGACACAGGTCCGGGAGGGGCTTTCTTT.

Ten or more counts support this clonotype. The chain couples TRBV29-1 to TRBJ2-1, with D unresolved. V was shortened by 4 bases and J by 0 bases, with 10 bases between the two germline ends. CDR1 is SQVTM, CDR2 ANQGSEA, per germline. This CDR3 is built from 14 residues. The DNA for the CDR3 is TGCAGCGTTGTGGGTTCCAACTCCTACAATGAGCAGTTCTTC. It encodes CSVVGSNSYNEQFF.

In this sample, this clonotype turned up many times. This chain connects TRBV27 to TRBJ2-1, with D hard to call. Germline V lookup: CDR1 MNHEY, CDR2 SMNVEV (reference sequence). Trimming took 2 bases from V and 7 from J, leaving 9 bases between them. The CDR3 is 13 amino acids. CDR3 nucleotides: TGTGCCAGCAGTTTACGGGTCGGGAATGAGCAGTTCTTC. Amino acids: CASSLRVGNEQFF.

The chain has TRBV5-1 and TRBJ2-5; D may be TRBD1 or TRBD2 (5 bases each). The CDR3 spans 14 residues. CDR1 and CDR2 from the germline V gene are SGHRS and YFSETQ. The V end lost 6 bases, the J end lost 3 bases, and 15 bases lay between the germline ends. The CDR3 DNA follows: TGCGCCAGCAACGGGGACGACCGAGAAGAGACCCAGTACTTC. Protein: CASNGDDREETQYF.

The chain combines TRBV7-3 with TRBJ1-2; 11 nucleotides align to TRBD1. This CDR3 contains 16 residues. Germline V gene sequence: CDR1 SGHTA, CDR2 FQGTGA. Trimming cost V 5 bases and J 4 bases; bases outside gene matches: 9. The CDR3 nucleotides read TGTGCCAGCAGCCCTGGACAGGGGGCGTCGGGCTATGGCTACACCTTC. It codes for CASSPGQGASGYGYTF.

Many counts were recorded for this clonotype. The chain has TRBV3-1 and TRBJ2-7; D is ambiguous. This CDR3 is built from 13 residues. The V gene lost 4 bases and the J gene lost 1 base, with 8 bases spanning the gap. Germline CDR1 LGHDT, CDR2 YNNKEL (reference sequence). The DNA of the CDR3 is TGTGCCAGCAGCCGTGGCGGTTCCTACGAGCAGTACTTC. It yields the protein CASSRGGSYEQYF.

This clonotype was counted a few times. The rearrangement links TRBV2 to TRBJ2-3, with 7 bases identical to TRBD2. This CDR3 has 15 amino acids. V was pared by 5 bases and J by 3 bases, with 8 bases of the junction left unmatched. Germline loops: CDR1 SNHLY, CDR2 FYNNEI. As DNA, the CDR3 is TGTGCCAGCAGTTTGGGCGGGAGTGTTACAGATACGCAGTATTTT. This sequence encodes CASSLGGSVTDTQYF.

This clonotype has a count of ten or more. The V gene is TRBV10-3, the J gene TRBJ1-2; D call uncertain. V was shortened by 2 bases and J by 7 bases, with 17 bases between the two germline ends. This CDR3 is built from 15 residues. Germline V gives CDR1 ENHRY, CDR2 SYGVKD. The CDR3 DNA sequence: TGTGCCATCAGTGAGCGGAGTCGAGCAAACGGTGGCTACACCTTC. Translation gives CAISERSRANGGYTF.

The rearrangement joins TRBV7-9 to TRBJ2-1; TRBD1 matches at 10 bases. The CDR3 loop spans 17 amino acids. J was trimmed by 2 bases and V by 5 bases; bases with no gene match: 9. Germline CDR1 SEHNR, CDR2 FQNEAQ (reference sequence). CDR3 protein: CASSSGLGQGAYNEQFF. CDR3 DNA sequence: TGTGCCAGCAGCAGCGGGCTCGGACAGGGGGCCTACAATGAGCAGTTCTTC.

This clonotype was picked up many times. The V gene is TRBV6-1, the J gene TRBJ1-5; weak D call: TRBD1 (5 bases). The CDR3 has 14 amino acids. V was shortened by 6 bases and J by 0 bases, with 9 bases between the two germline ends. Germline assignment: CDR1 MNHNS and CDR2 SASEGT. CDR3 in amino acids: CASSGTYSNQPQHF. In DNA form, the CDR3 reads TGTGCCAGCAGCGGGACTTATAGCAATCAGCCCCAGCATTTT.

This clonotype occurred a few times. This chain connects TRBV6-2 or TRBV6-3 to TRBJ2-7; 9 nucleotides match TRBD1. Germline V gene lookup returns CDR1 MNHEY and CDR2 SVGEGT. The CDR3 has 13 residues. The J segment lost 6 bases and the V segment lost 6 bases, leaving 6 bases of the junction unmatched. As DNA, the CDR3 is TGTGCCAGCAGAGGACAGGGGCTTAGCGAGCAGTACTTC. Translated, it gives CASRGQGLSEQYF.

This clonotype was recorded many times. The chain uses TRBV29-1 and TRBJ2-2; D gene ambiguous. Between the trimmed V and J ends, which lost 6 bases and 3 bases, there was a span of 14 bases. Germline assignment: CDR1 SQVTM and CDR2 ANQGSEA. The CDR3 runs to 14 residues. In nucleotides, the CDR3 is TGCAGCGTGACCGTTGGACGGTACACCGGGGAGCTGTTTTTT. It is translated as CSVTVGRYTGELFF.

This clonotype occurred many times. The chain uses TRBV28 and TRBJ1-2; D gene uncertain. V was pared by 7 bases and J by 4 bases, with 13 bases between. This CDR3 has 13 residues. Germline V CDR1 and CDR2: MDHEN, SYDVKM. CDR3 amino acids: CASTLTVRYGYTF. For the CDR3, the DNA is TGTGCCAGCACCTTGACCGTCCGCTATGGCTACACCTTC.

The genes are TRBV24-1 and TRBJ2-1, with D unresolved. CDR1 and CDR2 from the germline V gene are KGHDR and SFDVKD. The CDR3 spans 11 residues. Trimming stripped 3 bases from V and 9 bases from J, with 5 bases between. The CDR3, as DNA: TGTGCCACCAGTGATATCACTGAGCAGTTCTTC. It specifies CATSDITEQFF.

A remark on this clonotype: Being one base from a much bigger clone, this may be a read error. The chain uses TRBV7-9 and TRBJ2-2; TRBD2 matches at 13 bases. Germline V CDR1 and CDR2: SEHNR, FQNEAQ (reference sequence). The CDR3 runs to 18 residues. V was pared by 2 bases and J by 3 bases, with 6 bases of the junction left unmatched. The CDR3 spells CASSLTGTSGADTGELFF. The CDR3, as DNA: TGTGCCAGCAGCTTAACCGGGACTAGCGGGGCCGACACCGGGGAGCTGTTTTTT.

This clonotype was seen at least ten times. The chain links TRBV28 to TRBJ2-7, with a possible D match to TRBD2 (5 bases). Trimming took off 3 bases at V and 1 base at J, with 10 bases between the two ends. The CDR3 runs to 14 residues. Germline V gene data show CDR1 as MDHEN and CDR2 as SYDVKM. The CDR3 sequence is CASSFAEGSYEQYF. As DNA, the CDR3 is TGTGCCAGCAGTTTTGCAGAGGGTTCCTACGAGCAGTACTTC.

Ten or more counts support this clonotype. At one end the junction does not follow the germline gene, possibly because of a read error. The rearrangement joins TRBV5-1 to TRBJ2-3; 11 nucleotides line up with TRBD2. Per the germline V gene, CDR1 is SGHRS and CDR2 is YFSETQ. CDR3 size: 14 residues. The CDR3 bases are TGTGCCAGCAGCCCGGGACTAGCGGCAGATACGCAGTATTTT. Translated, it gives CASSPGLAADTQYF.

This clonotype occurred a few times. The chain carries TRBV6-5 and TRBJ2-7; D is perhaps TRBD2 (6 bases). Per germline, CDR1 MNHEY and CDR2 SVGAGI. CDR3 length: 16 amino acids. V lost 4 bases and J lost 0, with 16 bases in between. The CDR3, as DNA: TGTGCCAGCAGTTCCCGGGGAGGCTGGAGCTCCTACGAGCAGTACTTC. The encoded protein is CASSSRGGWSSYEQYF.

This clonotype was observed many times. The chain carries TRBV20-1 and TRBJ1-4; no clear D. The CDR3 is 15 amino acids. Germline V lookup: CDR1 DFQATT, CDR2 SNEGSKA (reference sequence). The V gene lost 0 bases and the J gene lost 5 bases, with 13 bases spanning the gap. The CDR3 here is CSARDRQSSNEKLFF. For the CDR3, the DNA is TGCAGTGCTAGAGATCGGCAGTCGAGCAATGAAAAACTGTTTTTT.

This clonotype was seen repeatedly, ten times or more. The junction departs from the called germline gene at one end, perhaps through a read error. The J gene is TRBJ2-3, the V gene TRBV7-9, with 10 positions matching TRBD2. This CDR3 is built from 14 residues. Germline V gives CDR1 SEHNR, CDR2 FQNEAQ (reference sequence). Here the CDR3 reads CASSLAGGADTQYF. The CDR3 nucleotides are TGTGCCAGCAGTTTAGCGGGAGGTGCAGATACGCAGTATTTT.

This clonotype was recorded at least ten times. The chain uses TRBV7-9 and TRBJ2-5; TRBD1 matches 12 bases. V lost 3 bases and J lost 5; bases outside the gene matches: 4. CDR3 length equals 15 residues. CDR1 is SEHNR, CDR2 FQNEAQ, per germline (reference sequence). The CDR3 nucleotides read TGTGCCAGCAGCTTCGGGACAGGGGGCGGTGAGACCCAGTACTTC. Its translation: CASSFGTGGGETQYF.

Comment on this clonotype: A much larger clone lies a single base off, so this may be a read error. This chain links TRBV12-3 or TRBV12-4 with TRBJ2-7; D unclear. This CDR3 is 16 amino acids long. V was pared by 4 bases and J by 2 bases, with 18 bases between. Here the CDR3 reads CASSSLAVAVPYEQYF. The CDR3 bases are TGTGCCAGCAGTTCCCTCGCCGTGGCAGTCCCCTACGAGCAGTACTTC.

The sample holds one count of this clonotype. The rearrangement uses TRBV30 and TRBJ2-7, with D tentatively TRBD2 (7 bases). The CDR3 has 14 residues. Germline lookup yields CDR1 GTSNPN and CDR2 SVGIG (reference sequence). The ends were cut back, 3 bases at V and 2 bases at J, with 14 bases in the middle. CDR3 in amino acids: CAWSPWGGTYEQYF. Written as DNA, the CDR3 is TGTGCCTGGAGCCCATGGGGGGGCACCTACGAGCAGTACTTC.

There are a few counts of this clonotype. The rearrangement joins TRBV6-1 to TRBJ2-5, with TRBD1 as a possible D gene (5 bases). The germline gives CDR1 MNHNS, CDR2 SASEGT. CDR3 length: 14 amino acids. Trimming took off 3 bases at V and 1 base at J, with 9 bases between the two ends. The CDR3 DNA reads as TGTGCCAGCAGTGATCTCCAGGGCCAAGAGACCCAGTACTTC. It is translated as CASSDLQGQETQYF.

The chain carries TRBV11-2 and TRBJ1-5, with no clear D. The CDR3 totals 14 residues. Germline-derived CDR1 and CDR2 are SGHAT and FQNNGV. Trimming took off 0 bases at V and 7 bases at J, with 10 bases between the two ends. The CDR3 protein is CASSLDVSGQPQHF. Written as DNA, the CDR3 is TGTGCCAGCAGCTTAGATGTGTCGGGCCAGCCCCAGCATTTT.

There are a few counts of this clonotype. The chain couples TRBV7-8 to TRBJ2-7; D may be TRBD2 (7 bases). With 1 base removed from V and 7 bases from J, the gap between germline ends came to 26 bases. The CDR3 sequence is 18 residues long. The germline V gene encodes CDR1 SGHVS and CDR2 FQNEAQ. CDR3 DNA sequence: TGTGCCAGCAGCTTAGAATCTGGGGGGGCCGGCGGGATTCGGGAGCAGTACTTC. Translating gives CASSLESGGAGGIREQYF.

This clonotype was seen at least ten times. V and J are TRBV20-1 and TRBJ1-1; D may be TRBD1 (6 bases). V was trimmed by 6 bases and J by 3 bases, leaving 11 bases between them. The CDR3 is made up of 12 amino acids. CDR1 is DFQATT, CDR2 SNEGSKA, per germline (reference sequence). The CDR3 DNA reads TGCAGTGCCCTACAGGGATACACTGAAGCTTTCTTT. Its translation: CSALQGYTEAFF.

As regards this clonotype: Given the absence of the conserved phenylalanine or tryptophan at the CDR3 end, a read error is likely. The rearrangement links TRBV4-1 to TRBJ2-7; D is tentatively TRBD1 or TRBD2 (5 bases each). Germline-derived CDR1 and CDR2 are MGHRA and YSYEKL. The V end lost 1 base, the J end lost 7 bases, and 17 bases lay between the germline ends. The CDR3 has 15 residues. CDR3 in amino acids: CASSQVWDGAREQYL. CDR3 coding DNA: TGCGCCAGCAGCCAAGTATGGGACGGGGCCAGGGAGCAGTACTTA.

This clonotype was counted ten times or more. This chain links TRBV10-3 with TRBJ2-1; TRBD2 matches at 16 bases. The CDR3 is 16 residues long. Germline values: CDR1 ENHRY, CDR2 SYGVKD. J gave up 8 bases and V 4 bases, and 5 bases lay outside the gene matches. CDR3 in DNA: TGTGCCATCAGTGGGCCTGGGACTAGCGGGAGGGATGAGCAGTTCTTC. Its translation is CAISGPGTSGRDEQFF.